One sample yielded the 19 T cell receptor beta chains listed below, sequenced in a study of T cell responses to AZD1222 COVID-19 vaccine. The protocol was immunoSEQ multiplex PCR, while the TCRdb copy is restricted to in-frame clones and leaves out a portion. This table holds under 200,000 clones, 85% to 95% found once. Source: peripheral blood, taken 28 days after the second dose of the MenACWY control vaccine. The origin of the receptors is an adult who received the MenACWY meningococcal vaccine as a control.

This clone was counted between two and nine times. The chain employs TRBV20-1 and TRBJ1-2; D may be TRBD1 (5 bases). Trimming removed 3 bases at V and 2 bases at J, with 10 bases between. CDR3 length: 13 residues. From germline, CDR1 is DFQATT and CDR2 SNEGSKA (reference sequence). This CDR3 reads CSASWGNNYGYTF. The CDR3 nucleotides are TGCAGTGCTAGTTGGGGGAACAACTATGGCTACACCTTC.

The chain joins TRBV12-3 or TRBV12-4 to TRBJ2-1; 7 bases are a match to TRBD1. J was trimmed by 8 bases and V by 6 bases; bases with no gene match: 4. This CDR3 contains 12 residues. CDR3 nucleotide sequence: TGTGCCAGCAGCTCTGACAGGGATGAGCAGTTCTTC. Protein sequence: CASSSDRDEQFF.

The chain couples TRBV4-2 to TRBJ2-7; 12 nucleotides agree with TRBD2. The germline V gene encodes CDR1 LGHNA and CDR2 YNFKEQ. After removal of 5 bases from V and 4 bases from J, the junction contained 3 bases not matched to a gene. The length of the CDR3 is 14 residues. CDR3 sequence reads: CASSRGLAGYEQYF. In nucleotides, the CDR3 is TGTGCCAGCAGCAGAGGACTAGCGGGGTACGAGCAGTACTTC.

The chain links TRBV5-8 to TRBJ2-7, with D uncertain. Trimming shortened V by 3 bases and J by 0 bases, and 7 bases separated the two germline ends. In germline, CDR1 is SGHTS, CDR2 YDEGEE. The CDR3 spans 13 residues. The CDR3 is CASSSRTSYEQYF. The CDR3 nucleotides read TGTGCCAGCAGCTCCCGGACCTCCTACGAGCAGTACTTC.

V usage is TRBV7-6 and J usage is TRBJ2-4; 9 bases match TRBD2. V shed 2 bases, J shed 4 bases, and the junction held 15 bases outside the gene matches. This CDR3 spans 19 amino acids. Germline lookup yields CDR1 SGHVS and CDR2 FNYEAQ. The CDR3 sequence is CASSLFVAGAGALKNIQYF. For the CDR3, the DNA is TGTGCCAGCAGCTTATTCGTAGCGGGAGCCGGGGCGTTAAAAAACATTCAGTACTTC.

V gene TRBV9 combines with J gene TRBJ2-1, with 14 nucleotides matching TRBD2. V was clipped by 3 bases and J by 2 bases; unmatched bases: 1. This CDR3 comprises 16 residues. Per germline, CDR1 SGDLS and CDR2 YYNGEE. CDR3 loop: CASSGLAGGPYNEQFF. In DNA form, the CDR3 reads TGTGCCAGCAGCGGACTAGCGGGAGGGCCCTACAATGAGCAGTTCTTC.

The J gene is TRBJ2-7, the V gene TRBV6-2 or TRBV6-3; 12 positions agree with TRBD2. The CDR3 sequence is 14 residues long. Germline V gives CDR1 MNHEY, CDR2 SVGEGT. V was pared by 4 bases and J by 6 bases, with 4 bases of the junction left unmatched. Here the CDR3 DNA reads TGTGCCAGCAGTTGCTGGACTAGCGGGGCCGAGCAGTACTTC. Translated: CASSCWTSGAEQYF.

The CDR3 spells CASSRGQPTNYGYTF. DNA of the CDR3: TGTGCCAGTAGTAGAGGACAGCCCACTAACTATGGCTACACCTTC. The rearrangement links TRBV19 to TRBJ1-2, with D maybe TRBD1 (6 bases). Between the trimmed V and J ends, which lost 4 bases and 0 bases, there was a span of 12 bases. This CDR3 has 15 residues. Germline V CDR1 and CDR2: LNHDA, SQIVND (reference sequence).

The chain carries TRBV10-3 and TRBJ2-1; 10 bases map to TRBD1. Germline trimming cut 7 bases from V and 5 bases from J; bases unmatched to any gene: 8. Germline lookup yields CDR1 ENHRY and CDR2 SYGVKD. The CDR3 covers 15 residues. CDR3 protein: CAINKRQGADNEQFF. The CDR3 nucleotides read TGTGCCATCAATAAAAGACAGGGGGCCGACAATGAGCAGTTCTTC.

The genes are TRBV10-3 and TRBJ1-2; D uncertain. Trimming removed 3 bases from V and 5 bases from J, with 4 bases in between. CDR3 size: 11 residues. Germline V gene data show CDR1 as ENHRY and CDR2 as SYGVKD. Written as DNA, the CDR3 is TGTGCCATCAGTGACCTGTATGGCTACACCTTC. Encoded protein: CAISDLYGYTF.

The chain couples TRBV3-1 (or the pseudogene TRBV3-2) to TRBJ2-5; no firm D call. The CDR3 runs to 15 residues. Trimming stripped 1 base from V and 2 bases from J, with 11 bases between. Germline V gene data show CDR1 as LGHDT and CDR2 as YNNKEL (reference sequence). The CDR3 DNA is TGTGCCAGCAGCCAAGTAATCATTCGTCAAGAGACCCAGTACTTC. Translating gives CASSQVIIRQETQYF.

This clone has just one count. The rearrangement links TRBV5-1 to TRBJ2-7; D remains ambiguous. The CDR3 is 11 amino acids. Germline V gene sequence: CDR1 SGHRS, CDR2 YFSETQ. V gave up 0 bases and J gave up 3 bases, with 1 base separating them. The CDR3 DNA reads TGCGCCAGCAGCTTGGGCTACGAGCAGTACTTC. As protein: CASSLGYEQYF.

The chain uses TRBV7-8 and TRBJ1-5, with 9 bases identical to TRBD1. CDR1 and CDR2 from the germline V gene are SGHVS and FQNEAQ. The CDR3 sequence is 19 residues long. The ends lost 1 base at V and 0 bases at J; junction bases unmatched: 10. The CDR3 loop reads CASSLVASGTGYSNQPQHF. CDR3 bases: TGTGCCAGCAGCTTAGTTGCTTCCGGGACAGGGTATAGCAATCAGCCCCAGCATTTT.

CDR3 DNA: TGTGCCAGCAGCTTAAACGTTGTTGGGGCTGGCTACACCTTC. It encodes CASSLNVVGAGYTF. V and J are TRBV7-3 and TRBJ1-2; D may be TRBD1 (5 bases). In germline, CDR1 is SGHTA, CDR2 FQGTGA. CDR3 length: 14 residues. V lost 1 base and J lost 7, with 13 bases in between.

In its sample, this clone was seen once. The chain uses TRBV7-8 and TRBJ1-2; 9 nucleotides line up with TRBD1. The CDR3 extends over 16 amino acids. Germline trimming cut 1 base from V and 8 bases from J; bases unmatched to any gene: 11. Germline V gives CDR1 SGHVS, CDR2 FQNEAQ. The CDR3 region is CASSLDPLGQGDGYTF. CDR3 DNA: TGTGCCAGCAGCTTAGACCCTCTGGGACAGGGAGACGGCTACACCTTC.

The chain has TRBV7-2 and TRBJ1-1, with D unclear. The V and J ends lost 0 bases and 7 bases respectively, with 9 bases between them. CDR1 SGHTA and CDR2 FQGNSA come from the germline V gene. CDR3 length: 13 amino acids. The CDR3 protein is CASSLALAGEAFF. For the CDR3, the DNA is TGTGCCAGCAGCTTAGCGCTGGCAGGTGAAGCTTTCTTT.

This clone was found once. This chain connects TRBV12-3 or TRBV12-4 to TRBJ2-7, with 8 bases fitting TRBD1. The CDR3 is made up of 12 amino acids. The V segment lost 6 bases and the J segment 9 bases; nucleotides outside the gene matches: 7. This chain's CDR3 is CASSPDRGGQYF. The CDR3 DNA follows: TGTGCCAGCAGCCCTGACAGGGGCGGGCAGTACTTC.

V gene TRBV27 combines with J gene TRBJ2-1; tentative D call: TRBD2 (5 bases). The CDR3 covers 15 residues. Trimming pared 2 bases from V and 8 bases from J, leaving 16 bases between. The germline CDR1 and CDR2 sequences are MNHEY and SMNVEV (reference sequence). CDR3 bases: TGTGCCAGCAGTTTAAGGTTTGAGGGTCGTTATGAGCAGTTCTTC. This translates into CASSLRFEGRYEQFF.

The rearrangement uses TRBV15 and TRBJ1-1; D unresolved. Per germline, CDR1 LNHNV and CDR2 YYDKDF (reference sequence). V was pared by 3 bases and J by 0 bases, with 2 bases between. This CDR3 is built from 12 residues. CDR3 sequence (DNA): TGTGCCACCAGCAGTTTGAACACTGAAGCTTTCTTT. It yields the protein CATSSLNTEAFF.